A selection of T cell receptor beta chains follows, all from one sample in a study of vaccination and CD4 T cells after COVID-19. TCRdb re-called the PCR reads through MiXCR, storing one row per CDR3 protein. The sample lists approximately 11,000 distinct CDR3 sequences; roughly 60% were seen once. These receptors lack a known antigen. Material: CD4+ T cells from blood, cultured in vitro. The receptor set was obtained from a human donor who had recovered from COVID-19. Both conserved end residues are part of each CDR3. A D gene is named only where the DNA matches it firmly. Only some rows state a clone size, as once, few, many or a class for expanded clones.

cdr3_length,v_call,clone_size,j_call,d_call,cdr3_nt,cdr3_aa
14,TRBV20-1,once,TRBJ2-1,TRBD2,TGCAGTGCTAGAGATACGGCGGGAGTGTCTGAGCAGTTCTTC,CSARDTAGVSEQFF
15,TRBV19,NA,TRBJ1-5,NA,TGTGCCAGTAGTATAATCCGGGACACAAATCAGCCCCAGCATTTT,CASSIIRDTNQPQHF
14,TRBV19,few,TRBJ1-1,TRBD1,TGTGCCAGTACCCCAGGGGGGAGGAACACTGAAGCTTTCTTT,CASTPGGRNTEAFF
17,TRBV10-1,NA,TRBJ2-1,NA,TGCGCCAGCAGTGAGTTTGCCCCCCGAGACCCCTACAATGAGCAGTTCTTC,CASSEFAPRDPYNEQFF
16,TRBV12-3/TRBV12-4,NA,TRBJ1-2,TRBD1,TGTGCCAGCAGTTTCGCCCCGGGACAGGGGGTCTATGGCTACACCTTC,CASSFAPGQGVYGYTF
9,TRBV19,NA,TRBJ1-2,NA,TGTGCCAGTAAGGGTGGCTACACCTTC,CASKGGYTF
18,TRBV24-1,NA,TRBJ2-5,TRBD2,TGTGCCACCAGTGATTTTCGGCTAGCGGGAGCGGGGGTAGAGACCCAGTACTTC,CATSDFRLAGAGVETQYF
16,TRBV20-1,once,TRBJ2-1,TRBD2,TGCAGTGCCCGGGGACTAGCGGGAAGCTCCTACAATGAGCAGTTCTTC,CSARGLAGSSYNEQFF
14,TRBV20-1,NA,TRBJ2-1,NA,TGCAGTGCTAGGGGGGTTGGAATCTACAATGAGCAGTTCTTC,CSARGVGIYNEQFF
14,TRBV20-1,NA,TRBJ2-5,TRBD2,TGCAGTGCTAGAGCTAGCGGGCCCCAAGAGACCCAGTACTTC,CSARASGPQETQYF
15,TRBV5-1,NA,TRBJ2-1,TRBD2,TGCGCCAGCAGCTTGGCCAGCGGGAGATCGCGGGAGCAGTTCTTC,CASSLASGRSREQFF
15,TRBV7-9,NA,TRBJ1-1,NA,TGTGCCAGCAGCCTTCCCACAGGCGGGTTCACTGAAGCTTTCTTT,CASSLPTGGFTEAFF
8,TRBV6-1,large,TRBJ1-2,NA,TGTGCCACGGGCGGCTACACCTTC,CATGGYTF
15,TRBV18,NA,TRBJ1-2,NA,TGTGCCAGCCCACCAAACAGGGAATCATTCTATGGCTACACCTTC,CASPPNRESFYGYTF
16,TRBV7-9,NA,TRBJ2-2,TRBD2,TGTGCCAGCAGCTCCGGGGCTAGCGGGAACACCGGGGAGCTGTTTTTT,CASSSGASGNTGELFF
16,TRBV20-1,NA,TRBJ2-7,NA,TGCAGTGCTAGGGAACTATATTCGGGGTTCGGCTACGAGCAGTACTTC,CSARELYSGFGYEQYF
14,TRBV20-1,NA,TRBJ2-1,TRBD2,TGCAGTGCCTTTGGACTAGCGGGATCATTTGAGCAGTTCTTC,CSAFGLAGSFEQFF
14,TRBV10-3,few,TRBJ1-2,NA,TGTGCCGCCCACAGCCCAGGAGTTAACTATGGCTACACCTTC,CAAHSPGVNYGYTF
16,TRBV18,medium-sized,TRBJ1-5,TRBD1,TGTGCCAGCTCACCGAACCCAGGGGGCCACTTCGAGCCCCAGCATTTT,CASSPNPGGHFEPQHF
14,TRBV6-1,NA,TRBJ1-5,NA,TGTGCCAGCAGTGCCCAATATAGCAATCAGCCCCAGCATTTT,CASSAQYSNQPQHF
13,TRBV6-4,NA,TRBJ2-2,NA,TGTGCCAGCAGTGACAGGGACACCGGGGAGCTGTTTTTT,CASSDRDTGELFF
12,TRBV2,NA,TRBJ2-7,TRBD1,TGTGCCAGCAGTGAAGAGGCACAGGGGGAGTACTTC,CASSEEAQGEYF
13,TRBV11-2,NA,TRBJ1-2,TRBD1,TGTGCCAGCAGCTTAAGGCCAGGGGGTGGCTACACCTTC,CASSLRPGGGYTF
15,TRBV2,NA,TRBJ2-7,TRBD2,TGTGCCAGCAGTGTAGCAGCGGGAGGGTCCTACGAGCAGTACTTC,CASSVAAGGSYEQYF
11,TRBV10-3,NA,TRBJ2-3,NA,TGTGCCATCAGTGAAGCAGATACGCAGTATTTT,CAISEADTQYF
14,TRBV27,NA,TRBJ2-3,TRBD2,TGTGCCAGCAGTTTCTCGCTAGCGGGAGATACGCAGTATTTT,CASSFSLAGDTQYF
16,TRBV12-3/TRBV12-4,NA,TRBJ1-1,NA,TGTGCCAGCAGGGGGGGGCAGGGCTTTATGAACACTGAAGCTTTCTTT,CASRGGQGFMNTEAFF
13,TRBV2,NA,TRBJ2-5,NA,TGTGCCAGCAGTGTGTGGGGGTTAGAGACCCAGTACTTC,CASSVWGLETQYF
13,TRBV2,once,TRBJ1-6,TRBD1,TGTGCCAGCTCTAGGACAGGGCAATCACCCCTCCACTTT,CASSRTGQSPLHF
14,TRBV19,few,TRBJ2-3,NA,TGTGCCAGTAGTATCGAGATCAACACAGATACGCAGTATTTT,CASSIEINTDTQYF
15,TRBV7-3,once,TRBJ1-6,NA,TGTGCCAGCAGCTTAGGGACACCCCAGGATTCACCCCTCCACTTT,CASSLGTPQDSPLHF
13,TRBV27,NA,TRBJ2-5,NA,TGTGCCAGCAGCCTTAGCGGCTTGGAGACCCAGTACTTC,CASSLSGLETQYF
14,TRBV20-1,NA,TRBJ2-3,TRBD2,TGCAGTGCCCAGAGCGGGAGCGGGGGGGGCGCGCAGTATTTT,CSAQSGSGGGAQYF
13,TRBV14,NA,TRBJ2-5,NA,TGTGCCAGCAGCCAAGATCTACGAGGCACCCAGTACTTC,CASSQDLRGTQYF
14,TRBV20-1,NA,TRBJ2-3,NA,TGCAGTCAAGCGTTGGGCGGGGACACAGATACGCAGTATTTT,CSQALGGDTDTQYF
13,TRBV6-2/TRBV6-3,NA,TRBJ1-5,TRBD1,TGTGCCAGCAGCCGGACAGGGAATCAGCCCCAGCATTTT,CASSRTGNQPQHF
15,TRBV7-2,NA,TRBJ2-3,TRBD2,TGTGCCAGCAGCTTACGCGGGGGGGGAACAGATACGCAGTATTTT,CASSLRGGGTDTQYF
16,TRBV11-2,medium-sized,TRBJ2-4,TRBD2,TGTGCCAGCAGCTTTGGGCTAGCGGGAGCGGGGGGCATTCAGTACTTC,CASSFGLAGAGGIQYF
13,TRBV2,NA,TRBJ2-7,TRBD2,TGTGCCAGTTGGGGGAGGGGCGGCTACGAGCAGTACTTC,CASWGRGGYEQYF
11,TRBV10-2,NA,TRBJ2-1,NA,TGCGCCAGCAGACATAGTCATGAGCAGTTCTTC,CASRHSHEQFF
16,TRBV19,few,TRBJ1-6,TRBD1,TGTGCCAGTAGGGGACAGCAGCTTACCAATAATTCACCCCTCCACTTT,CASRGQQLTNNSPLHF
13,TRBV7-2,NA,TRBJ2-3,NA,TGTGCCAGCAGCTTAGCTTCGGCAGATACGCAGTATTTT,CASSLASADTQYF
15,TRBV27,medium-sized,TRBJ2-7,NA,TGTGCCAGCAGCTTCCTCGGGACGGGACCCTACGAGCAGTACTTC,CASSFLGTGPYEQYF